This T cell receptor (beta chain) was profiled in a study of blood T cells in healthy people across ages. Caucasian, healthy and from Russia, the donors were aged between roughly 6 and 95. The sample, approximately 10 milliliters of peripheral blood, was drawn from each donor. Total RNA amounts of at least 5.5 micrograms were extracted per sample. At least ten counts were recorded for this clonotype. With a J-beta primer mix and a sample-barcoded 5' primer, a second PCR ran roughly 6 to 11 cycles. TCRdb passed the 5' RACE reads through MiXCR, listing each CDR3 protein once. This sample carries 1.5 million to 2 million distinct CDR3 sequences, about 35% of them seen once, and the ten largest clones take 11%. CDR3 length: 16 residues. Trimming left V 5 bases short and J 7 bases short, with 23 bases between. CDR1 is SEHNR, CDR2 FQNEAQ, per germline (reference sequence).

This sequence originates from a woman in her twenties or thirties in good health. The genes are TRBV7-9 and TRBJ1-2; D not resolved. What was sequenced was blood. CDR3 in amino acids: CASSAQSAGLGSGYTF. As DNA, the CDR3 is TGTGCCAGCAGCGCCCAGTCCGCGGGTCTCGGATCTGGCTACACCTTC.